This T cell receptor (beta chain) comes out of a study of OX40 agonist ivuxolimab in advanced cancers. Study-wide background: Patients in the trial were receiving intravenous ivuxolimab every 2 weeks, at doses of 0.01 to 10 mg/kg. Dose-escalation patients suffered from hepatocellular carcinoma, melanoma, renal cell or head and neck cancer. Patients with prior anti-PD-1, anti-PD-L1 or anti-CTLA-4 therapy were eligible; 35% to 50% had some.

The count of this clone is one. The V and J ends lost 3 bases and 2 bases respectively, with 16 bases between them. Germline CDR1 reads SEHNR; CDR2 reads FQNEAQ (reference sequence). This CDR3 has 16 amino acids. Generated by immunoSEQ multiplex PCR, the TCRdb table keeps only in-frame clones and is missing some. The sample lists about 150,000 clones, 85% to 95% occurring once. The source of this sequence is an adult with an advanced solid tumor such as melanoma, head and neck, liver or kidney cancer. This chain joins TRBV7-9 and TRBJ1-2, with unresolved D. The material sequenced was CD4+ or CD8+ T cells sorted from blood, taken in a trial of the OX40 agonist ivuxolimab. CDR3 nucleotide sequence: TGTGCCAGCAGCTTCGGGATCGCAGGCCCGAACTATGGCTACACCTTC. Encoded protein: CASSFGIAGPNYGYTF.